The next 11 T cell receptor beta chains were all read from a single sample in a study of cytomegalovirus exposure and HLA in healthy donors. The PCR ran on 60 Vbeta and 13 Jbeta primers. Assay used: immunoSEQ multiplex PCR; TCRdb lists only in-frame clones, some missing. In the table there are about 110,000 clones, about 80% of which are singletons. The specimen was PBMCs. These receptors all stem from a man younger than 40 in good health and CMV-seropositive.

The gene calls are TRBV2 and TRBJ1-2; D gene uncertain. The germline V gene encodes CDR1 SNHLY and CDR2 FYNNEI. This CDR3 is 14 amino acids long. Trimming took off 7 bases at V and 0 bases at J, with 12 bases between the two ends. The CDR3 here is CASKIFGANYGYTF. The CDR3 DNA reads TGTGCCAGCAAGATTTTTGGAGCTAACTATGGCTACACCTTC.

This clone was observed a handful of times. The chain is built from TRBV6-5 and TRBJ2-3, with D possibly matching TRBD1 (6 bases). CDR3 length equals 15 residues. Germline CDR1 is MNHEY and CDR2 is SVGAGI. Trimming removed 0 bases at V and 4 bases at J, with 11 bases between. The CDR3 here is CASSYSGKGADTQYF. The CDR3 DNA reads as TGTGCCAGCAGTTACTCGGGGAAGGGGGCAGATACGCAGTATTTT.

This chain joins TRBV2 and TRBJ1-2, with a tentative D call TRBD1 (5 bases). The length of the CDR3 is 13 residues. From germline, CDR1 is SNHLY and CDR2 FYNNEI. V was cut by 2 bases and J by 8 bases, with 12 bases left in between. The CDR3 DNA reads TGTGCCAGCAGTGAATATAACCAGGGCGGCTACACCTTC. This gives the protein CASSEYNQGGYTF.

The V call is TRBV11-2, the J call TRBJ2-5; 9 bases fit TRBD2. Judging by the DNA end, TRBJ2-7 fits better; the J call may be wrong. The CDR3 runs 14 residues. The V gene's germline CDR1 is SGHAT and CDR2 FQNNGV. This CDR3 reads CASSLVQRGVEQYF. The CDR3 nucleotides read TGTGCCAGCAGCTTAGTCCAGCGGGGGGTCGAGCAGTACTTC.

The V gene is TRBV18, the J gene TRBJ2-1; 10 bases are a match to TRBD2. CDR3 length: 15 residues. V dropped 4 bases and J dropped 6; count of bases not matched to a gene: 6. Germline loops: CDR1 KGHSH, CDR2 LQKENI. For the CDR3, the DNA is TGTGCCAGCTCACAGGAAGCGGGGGGGCCCAATGAGCAGTTCTTC. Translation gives CASSQEAGGPNEQFF.

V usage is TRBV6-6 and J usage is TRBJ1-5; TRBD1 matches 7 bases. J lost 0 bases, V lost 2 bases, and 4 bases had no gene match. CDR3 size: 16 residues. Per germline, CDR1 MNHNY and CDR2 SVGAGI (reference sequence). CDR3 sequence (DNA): TGTGCCAGCAGTTACGGGGACAGTATTAGCAATCAGCCCCAGCATTTT. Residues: CASSYGDSISNQPQHF.

The CDR3 sequence is CASSLEQEGNGYTF. The CDR3 nucleotides are TGCGCCAGCAGCTTGGAACAGGAAGGGAATGGCTACACCTTC. The chain carries TRBV5-1 and TRBJ1-2, with D possibly matching TRBD1 (5 bases). V was trimmed by 0 bases and J by 6 bases, leaving 12 bases between them. In germline, CDR1 is SGHRS, CDR2 YFSETQ. The length of the CDR3 is 14 residues.

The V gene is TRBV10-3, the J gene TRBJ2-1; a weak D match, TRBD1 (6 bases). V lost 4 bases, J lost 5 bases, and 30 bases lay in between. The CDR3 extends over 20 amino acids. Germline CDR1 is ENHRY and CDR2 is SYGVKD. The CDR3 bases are TGTGCCATCAGTGGAACTGGGATTTCCTCAAAAATGGGGGCGCACAATGAGCAGTTCTTC. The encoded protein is CAISGTGISSKMGAHNEQFF.

Here the CDR3 reads CASSPGQTRVYGYTF. Here the CDR3 DNA reads TGTGCCAGCAGCCCCGGACAGACGAGAGTTTATGGCTACACCTTC. The V call is TRBV28, the J call TRBJ1-2; a possible D gene is TRBD1 (6 bases). The CDR3 loop spans 15 amino acids. V was shortened by 6 bases and J by 5 bases, with 19 bases between the two germline ends. Germline assignment: CDR1 MDHEN and CDR2 SYDVKM.

CDR3 amino acids: CASSLARTSGGGRGANVLTF. The CDR3 region has the DNA TGTGCCAGCAGCTTAGCGAGGACTAGCGGGGGGGGACGTGGGGCCAACGTCCTGACTTTC. This rearrangement joins TRBV7-6 to TRBJ2-6; TRBD2 agrees at 15 bases. The junction had 6 bases not matched to a gene; V was cut back by 0 bases and J by 3 bases. The CDR3 covers 20 residues. From germline, CDR1 is SGHVS and CDR2 FNYEAQ.

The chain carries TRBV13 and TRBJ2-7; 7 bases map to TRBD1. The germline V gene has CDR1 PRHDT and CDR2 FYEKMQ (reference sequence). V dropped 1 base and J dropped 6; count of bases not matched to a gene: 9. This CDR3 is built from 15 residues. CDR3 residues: CASSLEGQRRGEQYF. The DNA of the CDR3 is TGTGCCAGCAGCTTAGAGGGACAGCGTCGGGGCGAGCAGTACTTC.